This T cell receptor beta chain was recovered during a study of T-cell reconstitution after alpha-beta-depleted transplantation in children. Unique molecular identifiers were built into the TCRbeta library. TCRdb re-called the PCR reads with MiXCR, one entry per CDR3 protein. Of 190,000 or so distinct CDR3 sequences listed, roughly 15% were seen once; the top ten hold approximately 13%. Trimming removed 4 bases from V and 7 bases from J; junction bases left unmatched: 4. Germline CDR1 MNHNY, CDR2 SVGAGI (reference sequence). The CDR3 spans 15 residues. The V call is TRBV6-6, the J call TRBJ2-1; 13 nucleotides agree with TRBD2. This receptor was taken from a human donor who donated a stem cell graft to a child with acute lymphoblastic leukemia. Sequencing was performed on PBMCs from the stem cell graft donor, taken from the stem cell graft. The CDR3 nucleotides are TGTGCCAGCAGTTCCCCACTAGCGGGAGGGAATGAGCAGTTCTTC. As protein: CASSSPLAGGNEQFF.